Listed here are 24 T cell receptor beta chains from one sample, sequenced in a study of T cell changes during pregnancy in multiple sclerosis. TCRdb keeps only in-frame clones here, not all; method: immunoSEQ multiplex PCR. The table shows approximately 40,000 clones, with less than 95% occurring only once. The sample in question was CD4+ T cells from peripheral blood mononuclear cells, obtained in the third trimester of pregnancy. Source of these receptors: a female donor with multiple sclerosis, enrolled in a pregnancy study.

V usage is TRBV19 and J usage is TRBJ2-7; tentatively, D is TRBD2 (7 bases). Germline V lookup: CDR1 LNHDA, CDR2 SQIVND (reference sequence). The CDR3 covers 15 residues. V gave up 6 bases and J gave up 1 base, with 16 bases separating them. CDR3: CASSTSSGQSYEQYF. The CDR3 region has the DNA TGTGCCAGTAGCACCTCTAGCGGACAGTCCTACGAGCAGTACTTC. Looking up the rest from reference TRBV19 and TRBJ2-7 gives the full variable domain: DGGITQSPKYLFRKEGQNVTLSCEQNLNHDAMYWYRQDPGQGLRLIYYSQIVNDFQKGDIAEGYSVSREKKESFPLTVTSAQKNPTAFYLCASSTSSGQSYEQYFGPGTRLTVT.

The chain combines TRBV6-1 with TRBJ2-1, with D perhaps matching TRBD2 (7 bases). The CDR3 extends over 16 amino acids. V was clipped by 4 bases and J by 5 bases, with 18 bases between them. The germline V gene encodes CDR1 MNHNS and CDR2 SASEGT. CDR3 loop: CASSGLTGGRNNEQFF. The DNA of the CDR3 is TGTGCCAGCAGTGGCCTTACGGGGGGCCGAAACAATGAGCAGTTCTTC.

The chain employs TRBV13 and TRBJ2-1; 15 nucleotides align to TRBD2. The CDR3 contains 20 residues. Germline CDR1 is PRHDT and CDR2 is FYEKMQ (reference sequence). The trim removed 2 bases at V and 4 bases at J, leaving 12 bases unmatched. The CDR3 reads CASSLYSRTSGRAGYNEQFF. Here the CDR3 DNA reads TGTGCCAGCAGCTTATATAGCCGGACTAGCGGGAGGGCGGGGTACAATGAGCAGTTCTTC. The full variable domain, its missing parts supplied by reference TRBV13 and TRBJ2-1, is AAGVIQSPRHLIKEKRETATLKCYPIPRHDTVYWYQQGPGQDPQFLISFYEKMQSDKGSIPDRFSAQQFSDYHSELNMSSLELGDSALYFCASSLYSRTSGRAGYNEQFFGPGTRLTVL.

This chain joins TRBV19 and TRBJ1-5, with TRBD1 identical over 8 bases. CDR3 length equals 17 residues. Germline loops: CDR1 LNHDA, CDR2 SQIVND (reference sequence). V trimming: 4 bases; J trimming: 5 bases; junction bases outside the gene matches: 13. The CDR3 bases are TGTGCCAGTAGTACCCAACGACAGTCAGGGGGCTATCAGCCCCAGCATTTT. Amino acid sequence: CASSTQRQSGGYQPQHF. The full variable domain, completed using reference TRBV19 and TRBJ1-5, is DGGITQSPKYLFRKEGQNVTLSCEQNLNHDAMYWYRQDPGQGLRLIYYSQIVNDFQKGDIAEGYSVSREKKESFPLTVTSAQKNPTAFYLCASSTQRQSGGYQPQHFGDGTRLSIL.

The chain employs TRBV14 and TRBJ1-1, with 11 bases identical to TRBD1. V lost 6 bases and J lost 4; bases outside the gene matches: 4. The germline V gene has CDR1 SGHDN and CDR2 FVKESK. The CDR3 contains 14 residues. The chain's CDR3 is CASRRGTGGTEAFF. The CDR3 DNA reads TGTGCCAGCAGGCGCGGGACAGGGGGCACTGAAGCTTTCTTT.

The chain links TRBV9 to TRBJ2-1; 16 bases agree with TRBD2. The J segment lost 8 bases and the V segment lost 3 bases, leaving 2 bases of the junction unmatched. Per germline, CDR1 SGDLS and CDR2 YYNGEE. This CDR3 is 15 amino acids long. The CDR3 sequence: CASSGGTSGRDEQFF. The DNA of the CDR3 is TGTGCCAGCAGCGGCGGGACTAGCGGGAGGGATGAGCAGTTCTTC.

The CDR3 sequence is CASSSTSGSADTQYF. The DNA for the CDR3 is TGTGCCAGCAGCTCGACTAGCGGGAGTGCGGATACGCAGTATTTT. The chain has TRBV7-9 and TRBJ2-3; TRBD2 aligns across 12 bases. V was clipped by 4 bases and J by 6 bases; unmatched bases: 5. Germline V lookup: CDR1 SEHNR, CDR2 FQNEAQ (reference sequence). The CDR3 has 15 residues.

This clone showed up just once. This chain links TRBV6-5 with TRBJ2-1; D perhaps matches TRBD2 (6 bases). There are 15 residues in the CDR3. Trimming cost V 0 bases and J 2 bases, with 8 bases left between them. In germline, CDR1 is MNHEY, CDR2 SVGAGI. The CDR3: CASSYSGGTYNEQFF. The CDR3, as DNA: TGTGCCAGCAGTTACTCTGGGGGGACCTACAATGAGCAGTTCTTC.

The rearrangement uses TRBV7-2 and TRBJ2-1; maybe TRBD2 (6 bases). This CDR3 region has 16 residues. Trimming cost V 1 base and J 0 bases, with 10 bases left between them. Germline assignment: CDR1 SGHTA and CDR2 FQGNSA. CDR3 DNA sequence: TGTGCCAGCAGCTTAGACGGGAGAGCCTCCTACAATGAGCAGTTCTTC. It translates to CASSLDGRASYNEQFF.

This CDR3 is CASRLRGEQYF. The CDR3 coding sequence is TGTGCCAGCAGACTTAGGGGCGAGCAGTACTTC. The chain links TRBV28 to TRBJ2-7; TRBD1 is a possible D gene (5 bases). The V gene's germline CDR1 is MDHEN and CDR2 SYDVKM. Trimming removed 6 bases from V and 6 bases from J, with 9 bases in between. There are 11 residues in the CDR3.

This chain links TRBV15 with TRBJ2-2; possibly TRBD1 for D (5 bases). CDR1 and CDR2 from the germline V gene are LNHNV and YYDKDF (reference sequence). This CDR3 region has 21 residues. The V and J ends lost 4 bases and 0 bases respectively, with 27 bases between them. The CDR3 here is CATSTRTQRQYQTTNTGELFF. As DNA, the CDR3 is TGTGCCACCAGCACCAGGACGCAACGACAGTACCAAACCACGAACACCGGGGAGCTGTTTTTT.

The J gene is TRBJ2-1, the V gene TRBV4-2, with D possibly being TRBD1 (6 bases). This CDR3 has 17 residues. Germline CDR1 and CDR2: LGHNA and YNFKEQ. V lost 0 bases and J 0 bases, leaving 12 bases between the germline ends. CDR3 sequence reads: CASSQELGAFSYNEQFF. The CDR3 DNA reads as TGTGCCAGCAGCCAAGAACTGGGGGCGTTCTCCTACAATGAGCAGTTCTTC.

CDR3 DNA: TGTGCCAGCAGCCAGGGCCGGGACAGTGCGGGGAATGAGCAGTTCTTC. Its translation is CASSQGRDSAGNEQFF. The chain carries TRBV14 and TRBJ2-1; D may be TRBD1 (7 bases). The CDR3 extends over 16 amino acids. CDR1 is SGHDN, CDR2 FVKESK, per germline. Trimming pared 3 bases from V and 7 bases from J, leaving 19 bases between.

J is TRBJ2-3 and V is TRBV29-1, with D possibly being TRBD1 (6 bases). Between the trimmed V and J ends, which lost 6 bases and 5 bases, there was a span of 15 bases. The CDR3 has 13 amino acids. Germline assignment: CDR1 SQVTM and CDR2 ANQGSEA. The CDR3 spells CSVRGQGQDTQYF. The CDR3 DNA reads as TGCAGCGTACGTGGGCAGGGACAAGATACGCAGTATTTT.

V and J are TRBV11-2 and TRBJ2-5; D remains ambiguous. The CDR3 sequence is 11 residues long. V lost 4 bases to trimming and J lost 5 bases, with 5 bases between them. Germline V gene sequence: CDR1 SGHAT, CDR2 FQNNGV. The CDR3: CASSSRETQYF. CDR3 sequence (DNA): TGTGCCAGCAGCTCCCGGGAGACCCAGTACTTC.

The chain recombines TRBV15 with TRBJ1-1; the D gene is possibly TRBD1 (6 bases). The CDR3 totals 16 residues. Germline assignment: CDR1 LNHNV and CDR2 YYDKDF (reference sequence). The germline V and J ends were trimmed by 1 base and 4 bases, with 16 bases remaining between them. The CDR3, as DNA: TGTGCCACCAGCAGAGGAGATACAGGGCTTAGCACTGAAGCTTTCTTT. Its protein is CATSRGDTGLSTEAFF.

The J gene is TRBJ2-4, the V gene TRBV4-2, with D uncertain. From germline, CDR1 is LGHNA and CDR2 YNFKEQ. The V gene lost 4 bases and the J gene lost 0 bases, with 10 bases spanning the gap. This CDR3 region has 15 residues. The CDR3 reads CASSREDLAKNIQYF. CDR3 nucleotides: TGTGCCAGCAGCCGCGAGGATCTAGCCAAAAACATTCAGTACTTC.

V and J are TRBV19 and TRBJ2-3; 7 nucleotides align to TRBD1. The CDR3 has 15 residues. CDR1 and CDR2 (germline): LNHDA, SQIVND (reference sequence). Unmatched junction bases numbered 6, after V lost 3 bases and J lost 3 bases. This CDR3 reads CASSIGGQTTDTQYF. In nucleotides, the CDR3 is TGTGCCAGTAGTATTGGGGGACAGACTACAGATACGCAGTATTTT. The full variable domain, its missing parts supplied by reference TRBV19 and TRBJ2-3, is DGGITQSPKYLFRKEGQNVTLSCEQNLNHDAMYWYRQDPGQGLRLIYYSQIVNDFQKGDIAEGYSVSREKKESFPLTVTSAQKNPTAFYLCASSIGGQTTDTQYFGPGTRLTVL.

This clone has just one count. CDR3 DNA: TGTGCCAGCAGCAAAGCGCTGGGACACCCCGGGGAGCTGTTTTTT. Its translation is CASSKALGHPGELFF. V and J are TRBV21-1 and TRBJ2-2; the table assigns TRBD1, which was not confirmed against the DNA. TRBV21-1 is a documented pseudogene. This CDR3 is 15 amino acids long.

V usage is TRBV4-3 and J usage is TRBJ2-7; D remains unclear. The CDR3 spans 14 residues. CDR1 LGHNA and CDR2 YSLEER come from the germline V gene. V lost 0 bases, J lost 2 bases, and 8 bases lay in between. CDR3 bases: TGCGCCAGCAGCCAAGATTTTGGAGCCTACGAGCAGTACTTC. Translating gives CASSQDFGAYEQYF.

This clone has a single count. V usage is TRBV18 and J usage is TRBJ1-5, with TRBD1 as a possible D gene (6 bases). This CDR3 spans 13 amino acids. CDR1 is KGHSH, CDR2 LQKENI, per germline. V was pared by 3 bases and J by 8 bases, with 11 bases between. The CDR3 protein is CASSPTGSEPQHF. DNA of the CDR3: TGTGCCAGCTCACCTACAGGGTCAGAGCCCCAGCATTTT.

CDR3 loop: CASSWEHYEQYF. The CDR3 region has the DNA TGTGCCAGCAGTTGGGAGCACTACGAGCAGTACTTC. This chain links TRBV28 with TRBJ2-7, with D perhaps matching TRBD2 (5 bases). Trimming shortened V by 4 bases and J by 3 bases, and 7 bases separated the two germline ends. The CDR3 consists of 12 residues. The germline V gene encodes CDR1 MDHEN and CDR2 SYDVKM.

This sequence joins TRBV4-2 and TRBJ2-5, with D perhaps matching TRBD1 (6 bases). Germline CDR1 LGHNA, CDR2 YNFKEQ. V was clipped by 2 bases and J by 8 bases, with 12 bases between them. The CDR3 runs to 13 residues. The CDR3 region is CASSQSTGHTQYF. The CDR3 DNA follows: TGTGCCAGCAGCCAATCCACAGGGCACACCCAGTACTTC.

DNA for the CDR3: TGTGCCAGCTCACCTAAGACTAGCGGGAGAGGTATAGATGAGCAGTTCTTC. This codes for CASSPKTSGRGIDEQFF. The chain employs TRBV18 and TRBJ2-1, with 12 positions matching TRBD2. The germline gives CDR1 KGHSH, CDR2 LQKENI. Trimming cost V 3 bases and J 8 bases; bases outside gene matches: 11. This CDR3 contains 17 residues.